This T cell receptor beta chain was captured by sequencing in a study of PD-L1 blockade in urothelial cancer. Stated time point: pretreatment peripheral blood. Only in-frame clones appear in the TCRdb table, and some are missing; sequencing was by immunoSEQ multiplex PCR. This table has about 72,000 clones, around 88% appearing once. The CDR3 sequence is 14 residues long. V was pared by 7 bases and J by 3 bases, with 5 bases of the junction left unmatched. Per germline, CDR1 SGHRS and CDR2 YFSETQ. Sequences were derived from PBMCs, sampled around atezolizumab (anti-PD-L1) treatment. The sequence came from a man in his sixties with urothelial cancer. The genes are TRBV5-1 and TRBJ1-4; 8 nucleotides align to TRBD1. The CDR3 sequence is CASGTGVANEKLFF. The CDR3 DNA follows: TGCGCCAGCGGGACAGGCGTTGCTAATGAAAAACTGTTTTTT. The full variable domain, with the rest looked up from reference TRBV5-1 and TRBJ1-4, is KAGVTQTPRYLIKTRGQQVTLSCSPISGHRSVSWYQQTPGQGLQFLFEYFSETQRNKGNFPGRFSGRQFSNSRSEMNVSTLELGDSALYLCASGTGVANEKLFFGSGTQLSVL.